This is a list of T cell receptor beta chains from one sample in a study of regulatory T cells in long-lasting Graves disease. TCRdb called the multiplex PCR reads again in MiXCR, with one record for every CDR3 protein. The repertoire consists of 300,000 or so distinct CDR3 sequences, with about 20% occurring once and the leading ten covering less than 30%. The source material was peripheral blood mononuclear cells (PBMCs), sampled when the disease was refractory, from a patient treated with antithyroid drugs. Source of these receptors: a female donor with Graves disease. Both conserved end residues are part of each CDR3. D genes are given only for firm matches. Clone size is stated in some rows and not others, as once, few, many or a class when expanded.

j_call | v_call | clone_size | d_call | cdr3_nt | cdr3_aa
TRBJ2-7 | TRBV7-2 | many | NA | TGTGCCAGCAGTTACGGGACTTATTCCTCCTACGAGCAGTACTTC | CASSYGTYSSYEQYF
TRBJ1-2 | TRBV11-2 | NA | NA | TGTGCCAGCAGCTGGGACGGTCTCTATGGCTACACCTTC | CASSWDGLYGYTF
TRBJ2-5 | TRBV11-2 | many | TRBD1 | TGTGCCAGCAGCCAAGGGGTAGGGACAGGGGGCGTGGAGACCCAGTACTTC | CASSQGVGTGGVETQYF
TRBJ2-5 | TRBV24-1 | few | TRBD1 | TGTGCCACCAGTGACAGGGACAGGGGCCAAGAGACCCAGTACTTC | CATSDRDRGQETQYF
TRBJ1-3 | TRBV7-6 | NA | NA | TGTGCCAGCAGCTTAGACCCCCCGTTAGGGGCTGGAAACACCATATATTTT | CASSLDPPLGAGNTIYF
TRBJ1-5 | TRBV6-5 | many | NA | TGTGCCAGCAGTTACTCGAAGGCGTGGGGCAATCAGCCCCAGCATTTT | CASSYSKAWGNQPQHF
TRBJ1-2 | TRBV7-9 | few | NA | TGTGCCAGCAGCGCCCAACCGGGATATGGCTACACCTTC | CASSAQPGYGYTF
TRBJ2-7 | TRBV11-3 | few | TRBD1 | TGTGCCAGCAGCTTATACGGACAGGGGGTTTACGAGCAGTACTTC | CASSLYGQGVYEQYF
TRBJ2-2 | TRBV28 | many | TRBD2 | TGTGCCAGCAGTCACCGACGACTAGCGGGGACCGGGGAGCTGTTTTTT | CASSHRRLAGTGELFF
TRBJ2-7 | TRBV4-1 | NA | TRBD1 | TGCGCCAGCAGCCAAGGGGACAGGGGGTATACCTACGAGCAGTACTTC | CASSQGDRGYTYEQYF
TRBJ2-7 | TRBV9 | many | NA | TGTGCCAGCAGCGTAGCGAGTACTAGCCTCTACGAGCAGTACTTC | CASSVASTSLYEQYF
TRBJ2-7 | TRBV2 | many | TRBD1 | TGTGCCAACTCGCAGGGGGCGGGTTACTCCTACGAGCAGTACTTC | CANSQGAGYSYEQYF
TRBJ2-6 | TRBV2 | many | NA | TGTGCCAGCAATGCCGACCCTGGGGCCAACGTCCTGACTTTC | CASNADPGANVLTF
TRBJ1-1 | TRBV5-1 | few | NA | TGCGCCAGCAGCTTGGTCGCTGGGGCGCACACTGAAGCTTTCTTT | CASSLVAGAHTEAFF
TRBJ1-4 | TRBV11-2 | many | NA | TGTGCCAGCAGCTTTGCCGGGTCAACTAATGAAAAACTGTTTTTT | CASSFAGSTNEKLFF
TRBJ1-2 | TRBV12-3/TRBV12-4 | many | TRBD1 | TGTGCCAGCAGTTCTCACCCCGGGACAGGGAATTTATATGGCTACACCTTC | CASSSHPGTGNLYGYTF
TRBJ2-4 | TRBV12-3/TRBV12-4 | many | NA | TGTGCCAGCTTGTTAGGGTTTCCAGCCAAAAACATTCAGTACTTC | CASLLGFPAKNIQYF